Listed here are 18 T cell receptor beta chains from one sample, sequenced in a study of blood T cell repertoires in COVID-19. This table comes from immunoSEQ multiplex PCR, and its TCRdb copy is limited to in-frame clones, with some not included. The sample lists around 100,000 clones, approximately 81% occurring once. Specimen: peripheral blood. The origin of the receptors is a human donor in a cohort sampled during active COVID-19.

The chain employs TRBV24-1 and TRBJ1-5; TRBD1 aligns across 8 bases. V shed 4 bases and J 2 bases; nucleotides not matched to a gene: 6. Germline lookup yields CDR1 KGHDR and CDR2 SFDVKD. The CDR3 extends over 16 amino acids. This CDR3 is CATSDPGQGGNQPQHF. The CDR3, as DNA: TGTGCCACCAGTGACCCCGGACAGGGTGGCAATCAGCCCCAGCATTTT.

Turning to this clone: Other DNA sequences within the sample encode an identical CDR3. The V and J genes are TRBV5-1 and TRBJ2-3; tentative D call: TRBD1 (6 bases). The V and J ends lost 3 bases and 2 bases respectively, with 19 bases between them. The CDR3 sequence is 17 residues long. Germline CDR1 reads SGHRS; CDR2 reads YFSETQ. Here the CDR3 DNA reads TGCGCCAGCAGCTCTCCTTTAGAACAGGGCTACACAGATACGCAGTATTTT. It codes for CASSSPLEQGYTDTQYF.

The chain is built from TRBV6-1 and TRBJ2-1, with a possible D match to TRBD1 (5 bases). The CDR3 covers 17 residues. V lost 1 base, J lost 5 bases, and 18 bases lay in between. Per germline, CDR1 MNHNS and CDR2 SASEGT. This CDR3 reads CASSEDSTSRVDNEQFF. CDR3 sequence (DNA): TGTGCCAGCAGTGAAGACTCGACGTCCAGGGTGGACAATGAGCAGTTCTTC.

The genes are TRBV12-3 or TRBV12-4 and TRBJ2-7; perhaps TRBD2 as D (6 bases). CDR3 length: 13 residues. Trimming cost V 3 bases and J 7 bases, with 13 bases left between them. This CDR3 is CASSLSGSGEQYF. The CDR3 DNA reads TGTGCCAGCAGTTTGTCCGGCAGCGGGGAGCAGTACTTC.

V usage is TRBV27 and J usage is TRBJ2-1; TRBD2 matches 7 bases. After removal of 3 bases from V and 9 bases from J, the junction contained 11 bases not matched to a gene. Germline assignment: CDR1 MNHEY and CDR2 SMNVEV (reference sequence). The CDR3 totals 15 residues. CDR3 loop: CASSLGGPRTGEQFF. The CDR3, as DNA: TGTGCCAGCAGTTTGGGAGGGCCACGCACCGGTGAGCAGTTCTTC.

The V and J genes are TRBV30 and TRBJ2-6, with 10 bases that match TRBD1. Unmatched junction bases numbered 5, after V lost 8 bases and J lost 1 base. Germline CDR1 GTSNPN, CDR2 SVGIG (reference sequence). CDR3 length equals 15 residues. The CDR3 DNA reads TGTGCCCGGGACAGGGGTTCGTCTGGGGCCAACGTCCTGACTTTC. Its translation: CARDRGSSGANVLTF.

The V and J genes are TRBV6-5 and TRBJ2-7, with D hard to call. V was cut by 5 bases and J by 2 bases, with 4 bases left in between. The CDR3 spans 11 residues. CDR1 MNHEY and CDR2 SVGAGI come from the germline V gene. The CDR3 spells CASSTPYEQYF. CDR3 nucleotide sequence: TGTGCCAGCAGTACACCCTACGAGCAGTACTTC.

The chain links TRBV28 to TRBJ1-1; 10 positions agree with TRBD1. Germline assignment: CDR1 MDHEN and CDR2 SYDVKM. With 6 bases clipped from V and 10 bases from J, the junction kept 11 bases outside the gene matches. The CDR3 consists of 14 residues. For the CDR3, the DNA is TGTGCCAGCAGCGTCACGACAGGGGGCATGTTAGCTTTCTTT. Amino acid sequence: CASSVTTGGMLAFF.

This clone was counted a few times. This chain joins TRBV6-5 and TRBJ2-5; 8 positions match TRBD1. The germline V gene has CDR1 MNHEY and CDR2 SVGAGI. The length of the CDR3 is 13 residues. Trimming removed 6 bases from V and 7 bases from J; junction bases left unmatched: 7. The CDR3 here is CASSSGQGGTQYF. CDR3 bases: TGTGCCAGCAGCAGCGGACAGGGTGGGACCCAGTACTTC.

The rearrangement uses TRBV9 and TRBJ2-1, with a tentative D call TRBD1 (6 bases). V lost 0 bases and J 2 bases, leaving 9 bases between the germline ends. The CDR3 is 15 residues long. Looked up from germline, CDR1 is SGDLS and CDR2 is YYNGEE. The CDR3 protein is CASSVVTGTYNEQFF. As DNA, the CDR3 is TGTGCCAGCAGCGTAGTGACAGGAACCTACAATGAGCAGTTCTTC.

This clone was seen just once. The chain has TRBV3-1 (or the pseudogene TRBV3-2) and TRBJ2-2; 9 bases map to TRBD1. The CDR3 has 16 amino acids. Germline CDR1 reads LGHDT; CDR2 reads YNNKEL (reference sequence). The J segment lost 6 bases and the V segment lost 0 bases, leaving 5 bases of the junction unmatched. The CDR3: CASSQEGTGRSGELFF. The DNA of the CDR3 is TGTGCCAGCAGCCAAGAAGGGACAGGGCGGTCCGGGGAGCTGTTTTTT.

This clone was counted between two and nine times. V is TRBV5-1 and J is TRBJ2-7, with 7 bases fitting TRBD2. CDR1 and CDR2 from the germline V gene are SGHRS and YFSETQ. The CDR3 has 14 residues. The V and J ends lost 5 bases and 3 bases, in that order; junction bases with no gene match: 8. The CDR3 DNA follows: TGCGCCAGCAGAGCATCGACTAGCTACTACGAGCAGTACTTC. Protein sequence: CASRASTSYYEQYF.

This clone was observed a single time. The chain has TRBV28 and TRBJ2-1, with a weak D call TRBD2 (6 bases). From germline, CDR1 is MDHEN and CDR2 SYDVKM. This CDR3 has 12 amino acids. V was shortened by 11 bases and J by 7 bases, with 15 bases between the two germline ends. This CDR3 reads CAGTPNRNEQFF. DNA for the CDR3: TGTGCCGGGACTCCCAATAGAAATGAGCAGTTCTTC.

V and J are TRBV11-2 and TRBJ1-2, with D maybe TRBD1 (6 bases). V shed 6 bases and J shed 4 bases, with 12 bases lying between them. This CDR3 comprises 13 residues. The germline gives CDR1 SGHAT, CDR2 FQNNGV. The CDR3 sequence: CASSRGASYGYTF. The CDR3 bases are TGTGCCAGCAGTCGGGGGGCCAGCTATGGCTACACCTTC.

The chain links TRBV10-3 to TRBJ2-7; 14 nucleotides line up with TRBD2. The CDR3 runs to 16 residues. Germline CDR1 reads ENHRY; CDR2 reads SYGVKD. Trimming removed 4 bases from V and 5 bases from J; junction bases left unmatched: 7. CDR3 region: CAISGGTSGSTNEQYF. Here the CDR3 DNA reads TGTGCCATCAGTGGGGGGACTAGCGGGAGTACCAACGAGCAGTACTTC.

The V and J genes are TRBV5-1 and TRBJ2-5, with a tentative D call TRBD2 (6 bases). The CDR3 extends over 14 amino acids. V was cut by 4 bases and J by 7 bases, with 17 bases left in between. Germline-derived CDR1 and CDR2 are SGHRS and YFSETQ. Here the CDR3 reads CASSPEGVRGTQYF. DNA for the CDR3: TGCGCCAGCAGCCCCGAAGGGGTGCGGGGGACCCAGTACTTC.

The gene calls are TRBV25-1 and TRBJ2-5; TRBD1 matches 10 bases. CDR1 MGHDK and CDR2 SYGVNS come from the germline V gene. CDR3 length: 13 amino acids. The V and J ends lost 6 bases and 4 bases, in that order; junction bases with no gene match: 2. The CDR3 region is CASRRTGGETQYF. CDR3 in DNA: TGTGCCAGCAGGAGGACAGGGGGAGAGACCCAGTACTTC.

The table lists this clone with a count of one. The chain combines TRBV6-1 with TRBJ2-2; 9 bases fit TRBD1. V was pared by 2 bases and J by 6 bases, with 7 bases of the junction left unmatched. This CDR3 is 16 amino acids long. Germline V gene data show CDR1 as MNHNS and CDR2 as SASEGT. This CDR3 is CASSENRGLRPGELFF. CDR3 DNA: TGTGCCAGCAGTGAAAACAGGGGGCTTCGTCCCGGGGAGCTGTTTTTT.